This T cell receptor (beta chain) was recovered during a study of OX40 agonist ivuxolimab in advanced cancers. Study in general: From roughly 20 to 85 years was the age range, with a mean of roughly 59 years, and 65% to 90% were male.

This clone is a singleton in its sample. What it binds is not known. Libraries were prepared by immunoSEQ multiplex PCR; TCRdb keeps only in-frame clonotypes and omits some of them. This table has roughly 77,000 clones, around 85% appearing once. Findings of the study overall: More expanded clones were seen, on average, in CD8+ T cells than in CD4+.

The CDR3 has 12 amino acids. The V gene's germline CDR1 is SGHAT and CDR2 FQNNGV. V shed 4 bases and J shed 8 bases, with 11 bases lying between them. This specimen consisted of CD4+ or CD8+ T cells sorted from blood, obtained in a trial of the OX40 agonist ivuxolimab. This sequence was found in an adult with an advanced solid tumor such as melanoma, head and neck, liver or kidney cancer. The V gene is TRBV11-2, the J gene TRBJ1-2, with unresolved D. This CDR3 is CASSSTGSGYTF. The CDR3 DNA is TGTGCCAGCAGCTCAACCGGGAGCGGCTACACCTTC. Full variable domain (outside the CDR3, taken from reference TRBV11-2 and TRBJ1-2): EAGVAQSPRYKIIEKRQSVAFWCNPISGHATLYWYQQILGQGPKLLIQFQNNGVVDDSQLPKDRFSAERLKGVDSTLKIQPAKLEDSAVYLCASSSTGSGYTFGSGTRLTVV.